Reported below is one TCR beta chain. Its antigen is still unknown. The sample originates from a study of CD8 T cells in ankylosing spondylitis. Broader study findings: Clones that were linked to disease were CD8+ and were relatively rare in peripheral blood. Researchers reportedly found disease-linked clones significantly enriched in matched ankylosing spondylitis synovial fluid. In the blood and synovial fluid of reactive arthritis, some motif variants had been previously reported.

Each TCR beta library was made by quantitative 5'-RACE that incorporated molecular barcodes. TCRdb reprocessed the 5' RACE reads with MiXCR, giving one entry per CDR3 protein. The sample gives more than 150,000 distinct CDR3 sequences, 11% of which show up once; under 35% is in the top ten. The V segment lost 1 base and the J segment 9 bases; nucleotides outside the gene matches: 6. The CDR3 loop spans 15 amino acids. CDR1 and CDR2 from the germline V gene are SGHAT and FQNNGV. V gene TRBV11-2 combines with J gene TRBJ2-1, with 10 bases identical to TRBD1. The receptor was derived from a male donor with ankylosing spondylitis or in good health (not recorded which). The sequenced sample consisted of blood, either unsorted or a sorted T cell fraction (not recorded which). The CDR3 nucleotides read TGTGCCAGCAGCTTAGTCGGGGACAGGGGTAGTGAGCAGTTCTTC. Translation: CASSLVGDRGSEQFF.